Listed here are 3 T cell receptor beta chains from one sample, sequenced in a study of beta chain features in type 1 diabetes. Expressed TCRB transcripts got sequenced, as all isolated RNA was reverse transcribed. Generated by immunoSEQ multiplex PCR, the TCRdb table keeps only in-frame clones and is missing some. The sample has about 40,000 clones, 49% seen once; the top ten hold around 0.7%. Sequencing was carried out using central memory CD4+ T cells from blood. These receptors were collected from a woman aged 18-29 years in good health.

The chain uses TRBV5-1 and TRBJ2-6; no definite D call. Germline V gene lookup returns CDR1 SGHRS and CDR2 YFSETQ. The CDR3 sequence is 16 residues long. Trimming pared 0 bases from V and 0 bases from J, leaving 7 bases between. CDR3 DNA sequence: TGCGCCAGCAGCTTGGCCGGAGTCTCTGGGGCCAACGTCCTGACTTTC. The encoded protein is CASSLAGVSGANVLTF.

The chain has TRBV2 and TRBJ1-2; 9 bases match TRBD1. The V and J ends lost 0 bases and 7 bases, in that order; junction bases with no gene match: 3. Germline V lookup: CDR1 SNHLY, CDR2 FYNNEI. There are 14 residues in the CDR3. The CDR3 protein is CASSEAQGAGGYTF. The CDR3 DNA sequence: TGTGCCAGCAGTGAAGCACAGGGGGCAGGTGGCTACACCTTC. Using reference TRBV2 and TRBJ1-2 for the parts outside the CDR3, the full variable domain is EPEVTQTPSHQVTQMGQEVILRCVPISNHLYFYWYRQILGQKVEFLVSFYNNEISEKSEIFDDQFSVERPDGSNFTLKIRSTKLEDSAMYFCASSEAQGAGGYTFGSGTRLTVV.

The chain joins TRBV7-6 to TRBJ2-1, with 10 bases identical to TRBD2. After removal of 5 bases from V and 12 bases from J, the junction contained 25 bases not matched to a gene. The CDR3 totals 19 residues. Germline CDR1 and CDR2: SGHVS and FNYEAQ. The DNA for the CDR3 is TGTGCCAGCAGCCTTTATAGCTTACATTCCTCCAGACTAGCGGGCGGGCAGTTCTTC. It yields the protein CASSLYSLHSSRLAGGQFF.